The 30 T cell receptor beta chains in this list originate from one sample, sequenced in a study of blood T cell repertoires in COVID-19. Libraries were prepared by immunoSEQ multiplex PCR; TCRdb keeps only in-frame clonotypes and omits some of them. The sample records roughly 230,000 clones, approximately 85% being singletons. Sequencing input: peripheral blood. The receptor source for this set is a man in his forties or fifties with COVID-19, enrolled during active disease.

The CDR3 sequence is CASSYSQANTEAFF. The CDR3 bases are TGTGCCAGCAGCTATAGCCAAGCAAACACTGAAGCTTTCTTT. The rearrangement links TRBV7-6 to TRBJ1-1; unclear D gene. The CDR3 consists of 14 residues. Looked up from germline, CDR1 is SGHVS and CDR2 is FNYEAQ. V lost 4 bases and J 2 bases, leaving 11 bases between the germline ends.

A few counts support this clone. V usage is TRBV11-2 and J usage is TRBJ1-1, with TRBD1 matching over 7 bases. This CDR3 region has 12 residues. Germline-derived CDR1 and CDR2 are SGHAT and FQNNGV. The J segment lost 5 bases and the V segment lost 5 bases, leaving 2 bases of the junction unmatched. In DNA form, the CDR3 reads TGTGCCAGCAGCCGGGACAGAACTGAAGCTTTCTTT. Translating gives CASSRDRTEAFF.

This chain uses TRBV14 with TRBJ2-7, with 8 bases matching TRBD1. V trimming: 4 bases; J trimming: 2 bases; junction bases outside the gene matches: 4. The CDR3 is 14 residues long. CDR1 and CDR2 from the germline V gene are SGHDN and FVKESK. CDR3 bases: TGTGCCAGCAGCCGACAGGGGATCACCTACGAGCAGTACTTC. This gives the protein CASSRQGITYEQYF.

The chain couples TRBV20-1 to TRBJ1-5; D remains unclear. The CDR3 sequence is 14 residues long. Germline loops: CDR1 DFQATT, CDR2 SNEGSKA (reference sequence). V lost 3 bases and J 7 bases, leaving 16 bases between the germline ends. Here the CDR3 reads CSASLPVEEQPQHF. In DNA, the CDR3 is TGCAGTGCTAGTCTGCCGGTTGAGGAACAGCCCCAGCATTTT.

This chain links TRBV5-1 with TRBJ1-4, with 10 positions matching TRBD1. The CDR3 consists of 17 residues. Germline CDR1 SGHRS, CDR2 YFSETQ. V trimming: 2 bases; J trimming: 7 bases; junction bases outside the gene matches: 11. The CDR3 DNA reads TGCGCCAGCAGCTTCGGACAGGGGGAGGTTGGCGGTGAAAAACTGTTTTTT. Its protein product is CASSFGQGEVGGEKLFF.

The chain joins TRBV10-2 to TRBJ2-7, with 9 bases fitting TRBD1. The germline V gene has CDR1 WSHSY and CDR2 SAAADI. J was trimmed by 4 bases and V by 8 bases; bases with no gene match: 12. The CDR3 is 15 residues long. The CDR3 loop is CASSEGGGQGYEQYF. The CDR3 nucleotides are TGCGCCAGCTCCGAGGGGGGGGGACAGGGTTACGAGCAGTACTTC.

This clone was observed a handful of times. The chain uses TRBV2 and TRBJ1-6; 7 positions agree with TRBD1. The CDR3 has 13 amino acids. Germline V CDR1 and CDR2: SNHLY, FYNNEI. V shed 6 bases and J 9 bases; nucleotides not matched to a gene: 5. This chain's CDR3 is CASRTGMGSPLHF. CDR3 coding DNA: TGTGCCAGCAGGACAGGGATGGGTTCACCCCTCCACTTT.

The chain employs TRBV18 and TRBJ2-4, with 11 positions matching TRBD1. The CDR3 is 13 residues long. CDR1 is KGHSH, CDR2 LQKENI, per germline. The ends lost 4 bases at V and 8 bases at J; junction bases unmatched: 1. Here the CDR3 reads CASSRDRGDIQYF. DNA of the CDR3: TGTGCCAGCTCACGGGACAGGGGGGACATTCAGTACTTC.

The chain employs TRBV6-1 and TRBJ2-2; D possibly corresponds to TRBD2 (7 bases). V was cut by 1 base and J by 4 bases, with 16 bases left in between. In germline, CDR1 is MNHNS, CDR2 SASEGT. This CDR3 contains 17 residues. The CDR3 loop is CASSEVRGARITGELFF. DNA for the CDR3: TGTGCCAGCAGTGAAGTTCGGGGGGCGCGTATCACCGGGGAGCTGTTTTTT.

The V gene is TRBV30, the J gene TRBJ2-2; D is possibly TRBD2 (6 bases). This CDR3 is built from 14 residues. Germline V gene data show CDR1 as GTSNPN and CDR2 as SVGIG (reference sequence). Trimming pared 0 bases from V and 4 bases from J, leaving 9 bases between. The CDR3 here is CAWSVPGVTGELFF. CDR3 bases: TGTGCCTGGAGTGTACCGGGGGTCACCGGGGAGCTGTTTTTT.

About this clone: At the DNA level, this CDR3 is encoded by other sequences in the same sample as well. The chain employs TRBV30 and TRBJ2-3; 8 bases align to TRBD2. CDR1 is GTSNPN and CDR2 is SVGIG in the germline V gene (reference sequence). The CDR3 runs to 15 residues. V lost 0 bases to trimming and J lost 3 bases; unmatched junction nucleotides: 5. DNA for the CDR3: TGTGCCTGGAGTGTTTCCGGGGGGGCAACAGATACGCAGTATTTT. Protein sequence: CAWSVSGGATDTQYF. Full variable domain (rest looked up from reference TRBV30 and TRBJ2-3): SQTIHQWPATLVQPVGSPLSLECTVEGTSNPNLYWYRQAAGRGLQLLFYSVGIGQISSEVPQNLSASRPQDRQFILSSKKLLLSDSGFYLCAWSVSGGATDTQYFGPGTRLTVL.

J is TRBJ2-1 and V is TRBV9; 11 bases are a match to TRBD1. The J segment lost 0 bases and the V segment lost 5 bases, leaving 7 bases of the junction unmatched. The CDR3 has 17 residues. Germline V lookup: CDR1 SGDLS, CDR2 YYNGEE. The CDR3 DNA reads TGTGCCAGCAGTCGGGGGACAGGGGGTTCCTCCTACAATGAGCAGTTCTTC. It codes for CASSRGTGGSSYNEQFF.

This clone was seen more than once but under ten times. This chain connects TRBV5-1 to TRBJ1-2; D remains unclear. There are 17 residues in the CDR3. The V end was cut by 4 bases, the J end by 1 base, with 20 bases between. Germline V gives CDR1 SGHRS, CDR2 YFSETQ. The CDR3 region has the DNA TGCGCCAGCAGCCCCCGGGGTCCGCGGGAACTTAACTATGGCTACACCTTC. This gives the protein CASSPRGPRELNYGYTF.

The chain employs TRBV6-2 or TRBV6-3 and TRBJ2-1, with a weak D call TRBD1 (6 bases). The CDR3 loop spans 18 amino acids. The germline CDR1 and CDR2 sequences are MNHEY and SVGEGT. V was shortened by 0 bases and J by 1 base, with 16 bases between the two germline ends. The CDR3, as DNA: TGTGCCAGCAGTTACTCGGGACACCTCCTCGGGTCCTACAATGAGCAGTTCTTC. Amino acid sequence: CASSYSGHLLGSYNEQFF.

This chain connects TRBV7-3 to TRBJ2-1, with D maybe TRBD2 (6 bases). Between the trimmed V and J ends, which lost 1 base and 9 bases, there was a span of 16 bases. The CDR3 totals 15 residues. CDR1 is SGHTA and CDR2 is FQGTGA in the germline V gene. The CDR3 coding sequence is TGTGCCAGCAGCTTAATGGGGGGTAGGCGTGGTGAGCAGTTCTTC. This sequence encodes CASSLMGGRRGEQFF.

This clone was found once. V and J are TRBV28 and TRBJ1-2; maybe TRBD1 (6 bases). CDR3 length: 15 amino acids. Germline V gene lookup returns CDR1 MDHEN and CDR2 SYDVKM. The V end lost 3 bases, the J end lost 6 bases, and 17 bases lay between the germline ends. In DNA form, the CDR3 reads TGTGCCAGCAGTTTTTCCCAAACGGGGGGCGATGGCTACACCTTC. Translated, it gives CASSFSQTGGDGYTF.

The chain joins TRBV11-2 to TRBJ2-3, with D possibly matching TRBD2 (5 bases). This CDR3 comprises 15 residues. Germline CDR1 reads SGHAT; CDR2 reads FQNNGV. V lost 3 bases and J lost 0, with 10 bases in between. The CDR3 DNA reads TGTGCCAGCAGCTTTATAGCGACAAGCACAGATACGCAGTATTTT. Encoded protein: CASSFIATSTDTQYF.

V gene TRBV29-1 combines with J gene TRBJ2-3, with a tentative D call TRBD1 (5 bases). Germline-derived CDR1 and CDR2 are SQVTM and ANQGSEA. The V and J ends lost 0 bases and 0 bases respectively, with 13 bases between them. The CDR3 is 16 residues long. This CDR3 reads CSVEEEGARSTDTQYF. The CDR3 bases are TGCAGCGTTGAAGAGGAAGGGGCCAGAAGCACAGATACGCAGTATTTT.

The chain is built from TRBV5-1 and TRBJ2-1; no firm D call. V was shortened by 4 bases and J by 7 bases, with 9 bases between the two germline ends. Germline V gives CDR1 SGHRS, CDR2 YFSETQ. This CDR3 comprises 12 residues. DNA for the CDR3: TGCGCCAGCAGCCCGAACATGAATGAGCAGTTCTTC. This sequence encodes CASSPNMNEQFF.

The genes are TRBV5-1 and TRBJ1-4; D gene ambiguous. Germline V gene lookup returns CDR1 SGHRS and CDR2 YFSETQ. CDR3 length: 13 residues. Trimming cost V 4 bases and J 5 bases, with 9 bases left between them. The CDR3: CASSVSPNEKLFF. The CDR3 DNA follows: TGCGCCAGCAGCGTATCCCCGAATGAAAAACTGTTTTTT.

The chain couples TRBV29-1 to TRBJ2-7, with 7 bases identical to TRBD2. J gave up 3 bases and V 6 bases, and 5 bases lay outside the gene matches. From germline, CDR1 is SQVTM and CDR2 ANQGSEA. The CDR3 spans 12 residues. The CDR3 protein is CSVTGGLYEQYF. The DNA of the CDR3 is TGCAGCGTGACGGGGGGACTCTACGAGCAGTACTTC.

Judged by abundance, this clone is medium-sized. The chain combines TRBV6-2 or TRBV6-3 with TRBJ2-5; 11 bases map to TRBD2. This CDR3 region has 16 residues. Trimming cost V 5 bases and J 5 bases; bases outside gene matches: 10. Germline V lookup: CDR1 MNHEY, CDR2 SVGEGT. CDR3 residues: CASSDFSGGAWETQYF. As DNA, the CDR3 is TGTGCCAGCAGTGACTTTAGCGGGGGGGCCTGGGAGACCCAGTACTTC.

The chain joins TRBV6-5 to TRBJ2-3; TRBD2 agrees at 7 bases. Trimming at V came to 10 bases and at J to 2 bases, leaving 9 bases not matched to a gene. The CDR3 loop spans 14 amino acids. Per germline, CDR1 MNHEY and CDR2 SVGAGI. CDR3 residues: CATHFREDTDTQYF. The CDR3 DNA reads TGTGCCACACACTTCCGGGAGGACACAGATACGCAGTATTTT.

CDR3 bases: TGTGCCATCAGTGAGTCGACGGGGGGTGGCACAGATACGCAGTATTTT. It yields the protein CAISESTGGGTDTQYF. The genes are TRBV10-3 and TRBJ2-3; TRBD2 matches at 7 bases. This CDR3 is built from 16 residues. Germline V gene sequence: CDR1 ENHRY, CDR2 SYGVKD. The V gene end was trimmed by 0 bases and the J gene end by 1 base; junction bases not matched to a gene: 4.

The V call is TRBV5-4, the J call TRBJ1-2; TRBD1 aligns across 10 bases. With 2 bases clipped from V and 4 bases from J, the junction kept 11 bases outside the gene matches. This CDR3 has 17 amino acids. Germline V lookup: CDR1 SGHNT, CDR2 YYREEE (reference sequence). For the CDR3, the DNA is TGTGCCAGCAGCTTTGACAGGGGGCGAGGACTAGTCTATGGCTACACCTTC. It codes for CASSFDRGRGLVYGYTF.

The rearrangement uses TRBV7-3 and TRBJ2-2; D perhaps matches TRBD2 (5 bases). CDR3 size: 15 residues. Germline CDR1 and CDR2: SGHTA and FQGTGA. V lost 4 bases, J lost 9 bases, and 18 bases lay in between. The CDR3 sequence is CASSSSGMGARELFF. The CDR3 region has the DNA TGTGCCAGCAGCTCCTCGGGGATGGGAGCCCGGGAGCTGTTTTTT.

The V gene is TRBV4-1, the J gene TRBJ2-6, with TRBD2 identical over 7 bases. V lost 0 bases and J lost 2; bases outside the gene matches: 4. Germline CDR1 reads MGHRA; CDR2 reads YSYEKL. This CDR3 has 17 amino acids. Written as DNA, the CDR3 is TGCGCCAGCAGCCAAGATCGGAGCGGGGCTGGGGCCAACGTCCTGACTTTC. Amino acids: CASSQDRSGAGANVLTF.

This chain connects TRBV27 to TRBJ1-6, with D perhaps TRBD1 (6 bases). CDR3 length equals 15 residues. Deletions cut 5 bases from V and 7 bases from J, with 15 bases between. Germline V gives CDR1 MNHEY, CDR2 SMNVEV (reference sequence). The CDR3 coding sequence is TGTGCCAGCAGTACCACAGGGTTGAACAATTCACCCCTCCACTTT. Translating gives CASSTTGLNNSPLHF.

The rearrangement links TRBV5-4 to TRBJ1-3; 9 positions match TRBD1. This CDR3 has 16 amino acids. Germline V gene lookup returns CDR1 SGHNT and CDR2 YYREEE (reference sequence). The J segment lost 1 base and the V segment lost 0 bases, leaving 2 bases of the junction unmatched. CDR3 in amino acids: CASSLGDRVSGNTIYF. For the CDR3, the DNA is TGTGCCAGCAGCTTGGGGGACAGGGTGTCTGGAAACACCATATATTTT.

The chain recombines TRBV14 with TRBJ2-7, with a tentative D call TRBD1 (6 bases). The CDR3 is 13 amino acids. The V end lost 6 bases, the J end lost 3 bases, and 12 bases lay between the germline ends. The V gene's germline CDR1 is SGHDN and CDR2 FVKESK. CDR3 nucleotide sequence: TGTGCCAGCAGGGGAACAGGGTTCTACGAGCAGTACTTC. This codes for CASRGTGFYEQYF.